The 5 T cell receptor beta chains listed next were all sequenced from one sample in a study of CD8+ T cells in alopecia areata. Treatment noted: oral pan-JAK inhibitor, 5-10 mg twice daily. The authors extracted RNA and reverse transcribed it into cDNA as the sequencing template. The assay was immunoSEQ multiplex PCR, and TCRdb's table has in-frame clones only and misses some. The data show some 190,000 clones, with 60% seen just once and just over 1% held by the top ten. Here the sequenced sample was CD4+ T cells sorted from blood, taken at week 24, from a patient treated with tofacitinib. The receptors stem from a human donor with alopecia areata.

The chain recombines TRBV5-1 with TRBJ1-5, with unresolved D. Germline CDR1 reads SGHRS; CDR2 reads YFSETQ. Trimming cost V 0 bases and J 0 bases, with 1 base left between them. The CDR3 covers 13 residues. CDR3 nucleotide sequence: TGCGCCAGCAGCTTGGTTAGCAATCAGCCCCAGCATTTT. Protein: CASSLVSNQPQHF.

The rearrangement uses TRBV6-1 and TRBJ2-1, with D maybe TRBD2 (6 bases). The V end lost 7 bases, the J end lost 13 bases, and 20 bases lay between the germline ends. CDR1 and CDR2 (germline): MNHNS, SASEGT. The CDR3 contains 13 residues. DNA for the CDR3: TGTGCCAGCACCGACGCCCCCACTAGCTTTCAGTTCTTC. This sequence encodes CASTDAPTSFQFF.

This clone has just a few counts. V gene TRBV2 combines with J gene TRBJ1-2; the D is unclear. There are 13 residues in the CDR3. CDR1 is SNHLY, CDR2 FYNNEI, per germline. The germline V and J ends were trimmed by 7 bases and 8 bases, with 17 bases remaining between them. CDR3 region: CASIGGSPSGYTF. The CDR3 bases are TGTGCCAGCATAGGCGGCAGCCCTTCGGGCTACACCTTC.

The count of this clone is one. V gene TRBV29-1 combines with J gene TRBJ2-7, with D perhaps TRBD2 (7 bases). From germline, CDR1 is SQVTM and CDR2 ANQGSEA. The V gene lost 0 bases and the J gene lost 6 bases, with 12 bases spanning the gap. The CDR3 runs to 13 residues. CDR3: CSVEDEGGTEQYF. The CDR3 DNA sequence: TGCAGCGTTGAAGACGAGGGGGGGACCGAGCAGTACTTC.

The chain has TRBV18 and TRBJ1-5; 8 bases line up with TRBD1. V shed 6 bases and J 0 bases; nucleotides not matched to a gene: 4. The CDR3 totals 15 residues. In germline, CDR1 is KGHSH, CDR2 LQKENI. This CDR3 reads CASSPGTGSNQPQHF. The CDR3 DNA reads TGTGCCAGCTCGCCAGGGACAGGTAGCAATCAGCCCCAGCATTTT.